This TCR beta chain was sequenced during a study of pediatric ulcerative colitis. The rectum was sampled with one to two pinch biopsies at colonoscopy. Germline V gene data show CDR1 as SGHNT and CDR2 as YYREEE (reference sequence). Trimming took 4 bases from V and 9 from J; bases not matched to a gene: 7. The CDR3 extends over 16 amino acids. The survey-level immunoSEQ assay was used. Assay: immunoSEQ multiplex PCR; the TCRdb copy retains only in-frame clones and omits some. Among tens of thousands of clones, 78% were seen once, and the ten largest hold under 4%. As for this clone: The antigen is not known.

Study-wide results and limits: Two patients' blood samples yielded substantially fewer templates. Total lymphocyte DNA, not sorted subsets, was the template. Blood-derived T cells may be present in rectal pinch biopsies.

The sequence came from a girl aged 5-17 years with moderate ulcerative colitis. The V gene is TRBV5-4, the J gene TRBJ2-1; 16 bases match TRBD2. The sequenced material came from gut tissue. CDR3 region: CASSQGLAGGPGEQFF. The CDR3 region has the DNA TGTGCCAGCAGCCAGGGACTAGCGGGAGGGCCCGGTGAGCAGTTCTTC.